This is a list of T cell receptor beta chains from one sample in a study of T cells generated in artificial thymic organoids. TCRdb reprocessed the 5' RACE reads via MiXCR and lists one record per CDR3 protein. The sample records under 10,000 distinct CDR3 sequences, approximately 16% being singletons. What was sequenced was naive CD8+ T cells from the thymus. The receptor source for this set is a human donor who gave cord blood stem cells for thymic organoid culture, a cardiac surgery patient who gave postnatal thymus, or a blood donor (not recorded which). CDR3s include the opening cysteine and the closing phenylalanine or tryptophan. The D gene is left open where the match is weak. Clone size is shown for a subset of rows, as once, few, many or a class of expanded clone.

>NA|NA|TRBV5-5|TRBJ2-3
CASSLLSTDTQYF
TGTGCCAGCAGCTTGCTGTCCACAGATACGCAGTATTTT
>TRBD2|many|TRBV3-1|TRBJ2-1
CASSPGLAHNEQFF
TGTGCCAGCAGCCCCGGACTAGCGCACAATGAGCAGTTCTTC
>TRBD2|medium-sized|TRBV5-1|TRBJ2-1
CASSLAVGGLAGGGRSYNEQFF
TGCGCCAGCAGCCTGGCGGTCGGGGGGCTAGCGGGAGGGGGACGGTCCTACAATGAGCAGTTCTTC
>NA|medium-sized|TRBV29-1|TRBJ2-1
CSVEVSSYNEQFF
TGCAGCGTTGAGGTGAGCTCCTACAATGAGCAGTTCTTC
>NA|medium-sized|TRBV5-1|TRBJ1-1
CASSLGPVLNTEAFF
TGCGCCAGCAGCTTGGGTCCCGTTTTGAACACTGAAGCTTTCTTT
>TRBD1|medium-sized|TRBV4-1|TRBJ2-7
CASSPRDRDSDEQYF
TGCGCCAGCAGCCCCCGGGACAGGGACTCAGACGAGCAGTACTTC
>TRBD1|few|TRBV10-3|TRBJ2-2
CAISEGASGIGELFF
TGTGCCATCAGCGAGGGGGCCTCGGGTATCGGGGAGCTGTTTTTT
>TRBD1|NA|TRBV20-1|TRBJ1-2
CSARDLARGLGYTF
TGCAGTGCTAGAGACCTGGCCAGGGGGCTCGGCTACACCTTC
>NA|many|TRBV7-6|TRBJ2-7
CASSPQRTDSTYEQYF
TGTGCCAGCAGCCCACAAAGGACAGATTCTACCTACGAGCAGTACTTC
>NA|medium-sized|TRBV27|TRBJ2-7
CASQQGPLSYEQYF
TGTGCCAGCCAACAGGGACCTCTCTCCTACGAGCAGTACTTC
>NA|medium-sized|TRBV4-1|TRBJ2-2
CASSQDRAFLGVNTGELFF
TGCGCCAGCAGCCAAGATAGGGCCTTTCTAGGGGTGAACACCGGGGAGCTGTTTTTT
>NA|medium-sized|TRBV5-1|TRBJ2-7
CASSLTYPLSEQYF
TGCGCCAGCAGCTTGACGTATCCTTTGTCCGAGCAGTACTTC
>TRBD2|NA|TRBV14|TRBJ2-1
CASSQGLGTSLLDEQFF
TGTGCCAGCAGCCAAGGACTAGGGACTAGCCTCCTCGATGAGCAGTTCTTC
>NA|medium-sized|TRBV12-3/TRBV12-4|TRBJ2-3
CASEHTDTQYF
TGTGCCAGCGAACACACAGATACGCAGTATTTT
>NA|large|TRBV14|TRBJ2-7
CASSLLVGYEQYF
TGTGCCAGCAGTCTTCTAGTAGGGTACGAGCAGTACTTC
>NA|many|TRBV27|TRBJ1-2
CASSLSSGAPGYGYTF
TGTGCCAGCAGTCTCTCATCGGGGGCCCCCGGTTATGGCTACACCTTC
>TRBD2|medium-sized|TRBV27|TRBJ2-2
CASSPFERGHTGELFF
TGTGCCAGCAGCCCCTTTGAGCGGGGACACACCGGGGAGCTGTTTTTT
>NA|NA|TRBV4-1|TRBJ2-1
CASSQEFPGGGEQFF
TGCGCCAGCAGCCAAGAATTCCCAGGGGGGGGTGAGCAGTTCTTC
>NA|medium-sized|TRBV7-6|TRBJ2-1
CASSPRVRNEQFF
TGTGCCAGCAGCCCTAGGGTGCGGAATGAGCAGTTCTTC
>NA|medium-sized|TRBV5-6|TRBJ1-2
CASSFAGNYGYTF
TGTGCCAGCAGCTTCGCGGGTAACTATGGCTACACCTTC
>NA|NA|TRBV7-9|TRBJ1-1
CASNLGPPRVKGTEAFF
TGTGCCAGCAACCTAGGCCCCCCCAGGGTGAAAGGCACTGAAGCTTTCTTT
>NA|medium-sized|TRBV12-3/TRBV12-4|TRBJ1-1
CASSYSATWDTEAFF
TGTGCCAGCAGTTATAGCGCAACCTGGGACACTGAAGCTTTCTTT
>NA|many|TRBV4-3|TRBJ1-2
CASSQERANYGYTF
TGCGCCAGCAGCCAAGAAAGAGCTAACTATGGCTACACCTTC
>TRBD2|medium-sized|TRBV12-3/TRBV12-4|TRBJ2-5
CASRLVGLGKQETQYF
TGTGCCAGCAGATTAGTCGGACTAGGGAAGCAAGAGACCCAGTACTTC
>TRBD2|medium-sized|TRBV6-5|TRBJ2-7
CASRAKLAGVGYEQYF
TGTGCCAGCAGAGCGAAACTAGCGGGAGTAGGGTACGAGCAGTACTTC
>NA|NA|TRBV29-1|TRBJ2-7
CSVETAEPIYEQYF
TGCAGCGTTGAGACAGCGGAGCCGATCTACGAGCAGTACTTC
>NA|medium-sized|TRBV10-3|TRBJ1-2
CAISNRDQGYTF
TGTGCCATCAGTAACAGGGATCAAGGCTACACCTTC
>NA|medium-sized|TRBV12-3/TRBV12-4|TRBJ2-7
CASSPGHLPYEQYF
TGTGCCAGCAGTCCGGGACACCTCCCCTACGAGCAGTACTTC
>TRBD1|many|TRBV4-1|TRBJ2-3
CASSSRDRGLDTQYF
TGCGCCAGCAGCAGCCGGGACAGGGGGCTGGATACGCAGTATTTT
>TRBD1|NA|TRBV27|TRBJ2-7
CASSYSPQQGSSYEQYF
TGTGCCAGCAGTTACTCTCCCCAACAGGGGAGCTCCTACGAGCAGTACTTC
>NA|medium-sized|TRBV27|TRBJ2-1
CASGGDFKLEQFF
TGTGCCAGCGGGGGTGACTTTAAACTTGAGCAGTTCTTC
>TRBD2|medium-sized|TRBV29-1|TRBJ2-5
CSVEGGIQSREETQYF
TGCAGCGTTGAGGGGGGGATCCAGAGCAGAGAAGAGACCCAGTACTTC
>NA|medium-sized|TRBV4-3|TRBJ2-7
CASSQEWSWLDYEQYF
TGCGCCAGCAGCCAAGAGTGGAGTTGGCTTGACTACGAGCAGTACTTC
>TRBD1|medium-sized|TRBV7-6|TRBJ2-7
CASSLLTGGSYEQYF
TGTGCCAGCAGCTTGCTTACAGGGGGCTCCTACGAGCAGTACTTC
>NA|medium-sized|TRBV12-3/TRBV12-4|TRBJ2-2
CAGSEDAILTGELFF
TGTGCCGGATCCGAGGATGCCATACTCACCGGGGAGCTGTTTTTT
>NA|few|TRBV5-1|TRBJ2-5
CASSLGASLQETQYF
TGCGCCAGCAGCCTAGGAGCAAGCCTCCAAGAGACCCAGTACTTC
>TRBD2|medium-sized|TRBV6-2/TRBV6-3|TRBJ2-1
CASSYWTSGRVKSYNEQFF
TGTGCCAGCAGTTACTGGACTAGCGGGAGGGTTAAATCCTACAATGAGCAGTTCTTC
>NA|NA|TRBV3-1|TRBJ2-3
CASSQDPRRVTDTQYF
TGTGCCAGCAGCCAAGATCCACGACGGGTAACAGATACGCAGTATTTT
>NA|medium-sized|TRBV12-3/TRBV12-4|TRBJ2-5
CASSSLKETQYF
TGTGCCAGCAGTTCACTTAAAGAGACCCAGTACTTC
>NA|NA|TRBV18|TRBJ2-1
CASSPGTRSYNEQFF
TGTGCCAGCTCGCCCGGGACGAGATCCTACAATGAGCAGTTCTTC
>NA|many|TRBV7-9|TRBJ1-6
CASSLVRGLHNSPLHF
TGTGCCAGCAGCTTAGTCAGGGGTTTGCATAATTCACCCCTCCACTTT
>NA|medium-sized|TRBV29-1|TRBJ2-4
CSARGGGQGNIQYF
TGCAGCGCCCGCGGAGGGGGGCAGGGAAACATTCAGTACTTC
>NA|medium-sized|TRBV4-3|TRBJ2-1
CASSRRYQSYNEQFF
TGCGCCAGCAGCCGGCGGTACCAATCCTACAATGAGCAGTTCTTC
>NA|many|TRBV7-2|TRBJ2-5
CASSLPANKETQYF
TGTGCCAGCAGCTTACCAGCGAACAAAGAGACCCAGTACTTC
>NA|medium-sized|TRBV6-5|TRBJ2-3
CASSYVDTQYF
TGTGCCAGCAGTTACGTGGATACGCAGTATTTT
>NA|NA|TRBV20-1|TRBJ2-1
CSARDSRDFYIEQFF
TGCAGTGCTAGAGACTCCCGGGACTTCTACATTGAGCAGTTCTTC
>TRBD2|medium-sized|TRBV5-1|TRBJ2-1
CASRLFTSVLNSYNEQFF
TGCGCCAGCCGCCTTTTTACTAGCGTCCTTAACTCCTACAATGAGCAGTTCTTC
>TRBD2|NA|TRBV5-1|TRBJ2-5
CASSLAASGRSETQYF
TGCGCCAGCAGCTTGGCGGCTAGCGGGAGATCTGAGACCCAGTACTTC
>NA|medium-sized|TRBV29-1|TRBJ2-7
CSVFSASTYEQYF
TGCAGCGTTTTCTCAGCATCGACCTACGAGCAGTACTTC
>NA|medium-sized|TRBV4-1|TRBJ2-3
CASRRRGLAPTRDTQYF
TGCGCCAGCAGGCGTCGCGGGCTAGCACCCACCAGGGATACGCAGTATTTT
>NA|few|TRBV5-1|TRBJ1-1
CASSLYGDTEAFF
TGCGCCAGCAGCTTATATGGCGACACTGAAGCTTTCTTT
>TRBD2|NA|TRBV6-5|TRBJ2-1
CASSYFPGGQGNEQFF
TGTGCCAGCAGTTACTTTCCGGGGGGGCAGGGAAATGAGCAGTTCTTC
>NA|many|TRBV5-4|TRBJ2-2
CASSFTVAGELFF
TGTGCCAGCAGCTTTACTGTGGCCGGGGAGCTGTTTTTT
>NA|medium-sized|TRBV28|TRBJ1-1
CASSLYLILVLNTEAFF
TGTGCCAGCAGCCTATACCTGATTTTAGTGCTGAACACTGAAGCTTTCTTT
>NA|medium-sized|TRBV12-3/TRBV12-4|TRBJ2-3
CASSFFGSTDTQYF
TGTGCCAGCAGTTTTTTTGGGTCCACAGATACGCAGTATTTT
>NA|medium-sized|TRBV29-1|TRBJ2-1
CSVDHDGGMNEQFF
TGCAGCGTTGACCACGATGGGGGAATGAATGAGCAGTTCTTC
>TRBD2|medium-sized|TRBV12-3/TRBV12-4|TRBJ2-5
CASSAGTSGYQETQYF
TGTGCCAGCAGTGCGGGGACTAGCGGATACCAAGAGACCCAGTACTTC
>NA|many|TRBV12-3/TRBV12-4|TRBJ2-1
CASTTAGGGHEQFF
TGTGCCAGCACCACCGCAGGGGGGGGCCATGAGCAGTTCTTC
>NA|medium-sized|TRBV20-1|TRBJ2-5
CSGGTKETQYF
TGCAGTGGTGGAACTAAAGAGACCCAGTACTTC